These 20 T cell receptor beta chains came from one sample sequenced in a study of shared clonotypes between healthy human individuals. The table came from immunoSEQ multiplex PCR; TCRdb's copy has only in-frame clones and leaves some out. The top ten clones hold over 0.1% of a sample with hundreds of thousands of clones, roughly 96% of them seen once. It was CD45RO-negative cells, positively selected for CCR7, that made up naive CD8 cells, with terminally differentiated effector memory CD45RA+ cells excluded. Sequencing was done on a sample of naive CD8+ T cells sorted from blood. These receptors all come from a woman under 40 in good health.

V is TRBV6-6 and J is TRBJ2-7; possible D gene TRBD2, 5 bases. In germline, CDR1 is MNHNY, CDR2 SVGAGI (reference sequence). CDR3 length: 16 residues. With 0 bases removed from V and 2 bases from J, the gap between germline ends came to 14 bases. CDR3 sequence: CASSYSSSGNTYEQYF. For the CDR3, the DNA is TGTGCCAGCAGTTACTCGAGTTCGGGGAATACCTACGAGCAGTACTTC.

About this clone: Other DNA sequences in this specimen translate into the identical CDR3. CDR3 protein: CASSIQGYSNQPQHF. The CDR3 DNA is TGTGCCAGTAGCATCCAGGGATATAGCAATCAGCCCCAGCATTTT. This sequence joins TRBV19 and TRBJ1-5; TRBD1 is a possible D gene (5 bases). The CDR3 sequence is 15 residues long. V was pared by 6 bases and J by 0 bases, with 12 bases between. The germline CDR1 and CDR2 sequences are LNHDA and SQIVND (reference sequence).

The V and J genes are TRBV11-2 and TRBJ2-3; 10 bases fit TRBD2. The CDR3 contains 16 residues. Germline assignment: CDR1 SGHAT and CDR2 FQNNGV. With 1 base clipped from V and 1 base from J, the junction kept 2 bases outside the gene matches. The CDR3 spells CASSLGTSGRTDTQYF. CDR3 nucleotides: TGTGCCAGCAGCTTAGGGACTAGCGGTCGCACAGATACGCAGTATTTT.

This clone came up a few times. This chain joins TRBV13 and TRBJ2-1, with D perhaps given as TRBD1 or TRBD2 (6 bases each). The CDR3 length is 17 residues. Germline CDR1 and CDR2: PRHDT and FYEKMQ (reference sequence). The V and J ends lost 4 bases and 3 bases respectively, with 19 bases between them. The CDR3 DNA reads TGTGCCAGCAGCTCCCACACGGGGGCCCCGGGCTACAATGAGCAGTTCTTC. It is translated as CASSSHTGAPGYNEQFF.

The chain joins TRBV28 to TRBJ1-1; D is unclear. The germline V and J ends were trimmed by 0 bases and 3 bases, with 11 bases remaining between them. The CDR3 spans 15 residues. Germline V gene data show CDR1 as MDHEN and CDR2 as SYDVKM. The CDR3 coding sequence is TGTGCCAGCAGTTTATGGGCGGGCGGTGACACTGAAGCTTTCTTT. Encoded protein: CASSLWAGGDTEAFF.

The chain links TRBV7-9 to TRBJ2-7; D is undetermined. The CDR3 has 13 residues. Germline-derived CDR1 and CDR2 are SEHNR and FQNEAQ (reference sequence). Trimming removed 5 bases from V and 2 bases from J, with 10 bases in between. The DNA of the CDR3 is TGTGCCAGCAGCCCCTCTTTCCCCTACGAGCAGTACTTC. Its translation is CASSPSFPYEQYF. Together with reference TRBV7-9 and TRBJ2-7, the CDR3 gives the full variable domain: DTGVSQNPRHKITKRGQNVTFRCDPISEHNRLYWYRQTLGQGPEFLTYFQNEAQLEKSRLLSDRFSAERPKGSFSTLEIQRTEQGDSAMYLCASSPSFPYEQYFGPGTRLTVT.

The rearrangement links TRBV7-9 to TRBJ2-7; TRBD1 agrees at 10 bases. Germline CDR1 reads SEHNR; CDR2 reads FQNEAQ (reference sequence). The V and J ends lost 3 bases and 11 bases, in that order; junction bases with no gene match: 10. This CDR3 region has 14 residues. DNA for the CDR3: TGTGCCAGCAGCTTCCCGGGACAGGGGTCTGAGGAGTACTTC. Protein: CASSFPGQGSEEYF.

The CDR3 bases are TGTGCCAGCAGACAGCGGACTAGCGGGACAGAGACCCAGTACTTC. Translating it yields CASRQRTSGTETQYF. The gene calls are TRBV28 and TRBJ2-5, with 12 bases fitting TRBD2. Trimming removed 6 bases from V and 4 bases from J; junction bases left unmatched: 6. The CDR3 covers 15 residues. Germline V gene sequence: CDR1 MDHEN, CDR2 SYDVKM.

J is TRBJ2-7 and V is TRBV28, with 11 bases aligning to TRBD2. CDR1 is MDHEN, CDR2 SYDVKM, per germline. V lost 6 bases, J lost 3 bases, and 4 bases stayed unmatched. CDR3 length: 14 residues. For the CDR3, the DNA is TGTGCCAGCAGGGGACTAGCGGATAACTACGAGCAGTACTTC. Amino acids: CASRGLADNYEQYF.

The genes are TRBV19 and TRBJ1-2; D is undetermined. This CDR3 comprises 16 residues. The ends were cut back, 5 bases at V and 1 base at J, with 17 bases in the middle. Germline V lookup: CDR1 LNHDA, CDR2 SQIVND (reference sequence). The CDR3 DNA reads TGTGCCAGTAGTCCCAGCGTAGACATAGTTAACTATGGCTACACCTTC. It codes for CASSPSVDIVNYGYTF.

This chain links TRBV7-9 with TRBJ2-7; D might be TRBD2 (6 bases). Per the germline V gene, CDR1 is SEHNR and CDR2 is FQNEAQ (reference sequence). V was clipped by 1 base and J by 9 bases, with 10 bases between them. This CDR3 is 12 amino acids long. CDR3 sequence: CASSLGREPQYF. For the CDR3, the DNA is TGTGCCAGCAGCTTAGGGCGGGAACCGCAGTACTTC.

The V and J genes are TRBV4-1 and TRBJ1-4, with TRBD1 identical over 7 bases. Germline V lookup: CDR1 MGHRA, CDR2 YSYEKL. This CDR3 region has 15 residues. The trim removed 1 base at V and 4 bases at J, leaving 3 bases unmatched. The CDR3 region has the DNA TGCGCCAGCAGCCAAGCTCGACAGGGTAATGAAAAACTGTTTTTT. Translating gives CASSQARQGNEKLFF.

J is TRBJ1-2 and V is TRBV6-5, with 7 bases lining up with TRBD1. V dropped 7 bases and J dropped 5; count of bases not matched to a gene: 10. The CDR3 has 14 amino acids. Germline values: CDR1 MNHEY, CDR2 SVGAGI. The DNA for the CDR3 is TGTGCCAGCACCTCAACCGGGACAGAGTATGGCTACACCTTC. It translates to CASTSTGTEYGYTF.

The gene calls are TRBV11-3 and TRBJ2-1, with 9 nucleotides matching TRBD2. This CDR3 has 17 amino acids. V lost 0 bases and J lost 9; bases outside the gene matches: 12. From germline, CDR1 is SGHNT and CDR2 YENEEA. The CDR3 nucleotides read TGTGCCAGCAGCTTAGATCGAGCGGGAGGATTACAGGCTGAGCAGTTCTTC. This codes for CASSLDRAGGLQAEQFF.

The J gene is TRBJ2-1, the V gene TRBV7-9, with TRBD2 identical over 14 bases. The CDR3 contains 16 residues. V was clipped by 1 base and J by 10 bases; unmatched bases: 6. Germline values: CDR1 SEHNR, CDR2 FQNEAQ (reference sequence). The chain's CDR3 is CASSLEGLAGVIEQFF. The CDR3 DNA reads TGTGCCAGCAGCTTAGAGGGACTAGCGGGAGTCATCGAGCAGTTCTTC.

The table lists this clone with a count of one. The chain's CDR3 is CASSPRAGGVFEQYF. The CDR3 DNA reads TGTGCCAGCAGCCCACGGGCCGGGGGTGTATTTGAGCAGTACTTC. The rearrangement uses TRBV7-8 and TRBJ2-7; perhaps TRBD2 as D (6 bases). The length of the CDR3 is 15 residues. Germline CDR1 reads SGHVS; CDR2 reads FQNEAQ. V was clipped by 5 bases and J by 7 bases, with 21 bases between them.

V gene TRBV14 combines with J gene TRBJ2-1, with 9 bases identical to TRBD1. The ends lost 4 bases at V and 5 bases at J; junction bases unmatched: 6. In germline, CDR1 is SGHDN, CDR2 FVKESK. The CDR3 runs to 15 residues. CDR3 DNA: TGTGCCAGCAGCCGGGACAGGGAGTTTAACAATGAGCAGTTCTTC. Encoded protein: CASSRDREFNNEQFF.

This chain links TRBV12-2 with TRBJ2-7. TRBV12-2 is an annotated pseudogene. This CDR3 has 18 residues. The CDR3 is CASRLGMCLGGISYEQYF. The DNA of the CDR3 is TGTGCAAGTCGCTTAGGAATGTGTTTAGGTGGGATCTCCTACGAGCAGTACTTC.

This clone showed up just once. The rearrangement joins TRBV28 to TRBJ2-1; TRBD2 aligns across 8 bases. V trimming: 5 bases; J trimming: 8 bases; junction bases outside the gene matches: 14. The CDR3 sequence is 16 residues long. Germline CDR1 is MDHEN and CDR2 is SYDVKM. As DNA, the CDR3 is TGTGCCAGCAGTCCCCTGGAAATAGCGGGGCGGGATGAGCAGTTCTTC. It specifies CASSPLEIAGRDEQFF.

The CDR3 sequence is CATSRDRQTDEQYF. The CDR3 DNA follows: TGCGCCACCTCCCGGGACAGGCAAACGGACGAGCAGTACTTC. The rearrangement links TRBV10-1 to TRBJ2-7; 8 bases fit TRBD1. The V gene's germline CDR1 is WNHNN and CDR2 SYGVQD (reference sequence). With V trimmed by 10 bases and J by 5 bases, 13 bases remained unmatched. The CDR3 loop spans 14 amino acids.